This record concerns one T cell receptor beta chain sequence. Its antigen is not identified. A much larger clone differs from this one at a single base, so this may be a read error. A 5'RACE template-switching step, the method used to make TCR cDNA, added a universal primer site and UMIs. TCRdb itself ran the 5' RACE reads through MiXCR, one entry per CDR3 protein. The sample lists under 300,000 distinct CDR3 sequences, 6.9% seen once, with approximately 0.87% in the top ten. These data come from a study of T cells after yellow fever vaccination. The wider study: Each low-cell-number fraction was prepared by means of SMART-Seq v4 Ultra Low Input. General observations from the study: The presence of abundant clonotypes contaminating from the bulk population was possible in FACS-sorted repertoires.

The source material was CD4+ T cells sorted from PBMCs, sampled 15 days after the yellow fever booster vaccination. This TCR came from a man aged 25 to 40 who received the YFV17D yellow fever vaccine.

The CDR3: CCARGLYEQYF. The CDR3 nucleotides read TGCTGTGCTAGAGGTCTCTACGAGCAGTACTTC. V and J are TRBV20-1 and TRBJ2-7, with D unclear. Germline lookup yields CDR1 DFQATT and CDR2 SNEGSKA (reference sequence). The CDR3 consists of 11 residues.